This T cell receptor (beta chain) was recovered during a study of technical replicates of blood from a handful of donors. The protocol was immunoSEQ multiplex PCR, while the TCRdb copy is restricted to in-frame clones and leaves out a portion. The sample has tens of thousands of clones; about 91% are singletons. With 4 bases clipped from V and 6 bases from J, the junction kept 6 bases outside the gene matches. Looked up from germline, CDR1 is MGHRA and CDR2 is YSYEKL. The CDR3 has 14 residues. The source of this sequence is a human donor in good health. The material sequenced was T cells isolated from PBMCs. The rearrangement joins TRBV4-1 to TRBJ1-2; 9 bases fit TRBD1. This CDR3 reads CASSPGQGRDGYTF. CDR3 bases: TGCGCCAGCAGCCCGGGACAGGGCCGTGATGGCTACACCTTC.